This T cell receptor beta chain was observed in a study of blood T cell repertoires in COVID-19. Study background: Specimens from acute and convalescent COVID-19 originated in the United States, Italy and Spain. PBMCs, B-cell-depleted T cells, or T cells were the source of the cDNA or gDNA that made up the material.

V lost 4 bases to trimming and J lost 8 bases, with 16 bases between them. Germline V gene sequence: CDR1 SGHRS, CDR2 YFSETQ. This CDR3 has 14 amino acids. Authors' data handling: Amplified reference gene primers provided the basis for estimating nucleated cell counts. Sequencing was performed with immunoSEQ multiplex PCR; in TCRdb, only in-frame clones are kept and a portion is missing. V and J calls and clone size are those listed in that table; D and trimming were worked out from the DNA. This table has approximately 52,000 clones, less than 95% appearing once. Sequencing used peripheral blood. The origin of this receptor is a man aged 45 to 65 with acute or convalescent COVID-19. This sequence joins TRBV5-1 and TRBJ2-4; a weak D match, TRBD2 (6 bases). The CDR3 loop reads CASSEEGGRDIQYF. The CDR3, as DNA: TGCGCCAGCAGCGAAGAAGGAGGGCGGGACATTCAGTACTTC.